These 26 T cell receptor beta chains were all obtained from the same sample, sequenced in a study of blood T cell repertoires in COVID-19. This table comes from immunoSEQ multiplex PCR, and its TCRdb copy is limited to in-frame clones, with some not included. The profile shows some 110,000 clones, approximately 88% of them singletons. Material: peripheral blood. The receptors shown here come from a woman in her seventies with acute or convalescent COVID-19.

CDR3: CASSSAGTGDGEQYF. The CDR3 DNA follows: TGTGCCAGCAGTTCGGCCGGGACAGGGGATGGCGAGCAGTACTTC. The V call is TRBV28, the J call TRBJ2-7; 10 bases line up with TRBD1. This CDR3 has 15 residues. V gave up 4 bases and J gave up 6 bases; unmatched junction bases: 9. Germline CDR1 reads MDHEN; CDR2 reads SYDVKM.

The chain couples TRBV19 to TRBJ2-7; D gene uncertain. With 1 base removed from V and 4 bases from J, the gap between germline ends came to 8 bases. The CDR3 extends over 13 amino acids. Per germline, CDR1 LNHDA and CDR2 SQIVND (reference sequence). The CDR3 DNA is TGTGCCAGTAGTATAGCTCCTCTTTACGAGCAGTACTTC. It translates to CASSIAPLYEQYF.

This clone was seen once. This chain links TRBV5-1 with TRBJ2-2, with TRBD1 as a possible D gene (6 bases). CDR3 length: 14 residues. In germline, CDR1 is SGHRS, CDR2 YFSETQ. Trimming shortened V by 5 bases and J by 5 bases, and 13 bases separated the two germline ends. Here the CDR3 reads CASSAGDSTGELFF. The DNA of the CDR3 is TGCGCCAGCAGTGCAGGGGATTCGACCGGGGAGCTGTTTTTT.

The J gene is TRBJ2-1, the V gene TRBV5-6; 13 bases align to TRBD2. The CDR3 is 16 amino acids. Germline CDR1 reads SGHDT; CDR2 reads YYEEEE. V dropped 4 bases and J dropped 8; count of bases not matched to a gene: 9. This CDR3 reads CASSPGLAGPTDEQFF. CDR3 DNA: TGTGCCAGCAGCCCGGGACTAGCGGGACCCACGGATGAGCAGTTCTTC. Together with reference TRBV5-6 and TRBJ2-1, the CDR3 gives the full variable domain: DAGVTQSPTHLIKTRGQQVTLRCSPKSGHDTVSWYQQALGQGPQFIFQYYEEEERQRGNFPDRFSGHQFPNYSSELNVNALLLGDSALYLCASSPGLAGPTDEQFFGPGTRLTVL.

V usage is TRBV19 and J usage is TRBJ1-5, with TRBD1 matching over 7 bases. Looked up from germline, CDR1 is LNHDA and CDR2 is SQIVND (reference sequence). V shed 7 bases and J 2 bases; nucleotides not matched to a gene: 14. This CDR3 has 17 residues. CDR3 in DNA: TGTGCCAGTACAGGGGGGACGCGGGCAAGGGGCAATCAGCCCCAGCATTTT. Its translation is CASTGGTRARGNQPQHF.

Only one count was recorded for this clone. The rearrangement joins TRBV7-2 to TRBJ2-1; 10 bases map to TRBD2. Germline CDR1 is SGHTA and CDR2 is FQGNSA. CDR3 length: 16 residues. J gave up 4 bases and V 6 bases, and 9 bases lay outside the gene matches. The CDR3 nucleotides read TGTGCCAGCAGGAGACGACAAGCGGGGGGGTACAATGAGCAGTTCTTC. Translation gives CASRRRQAGGYNEQFF. The full variable domain, completed using reference TRBV7-2 and TRBJ2-1, is GAGVSQSPSNKVTEKGKDVELRCDPISGHTALYWYRQSLGQGLEFLIYFQGNSAPDKSGLPSDRFSAERTGGSVSTLTIQRTQQEDSAVYLCASRRRQAGGYNEQFFGPGTRLTVL.

The genes are TRBV7-6 and TRBJ1-6, with a weak D call TRBD1 (5 bases). This CDR3 is 13 amino acids long. Germline V CDR1 and CDR2: SGHVS, FNYEAQ. The V end was cut by 0 bases, the J end by 10 bases, with 7 bases between. CDR3 in DNA: TGTGCCAGCAGCTTAGCGGGGGGATCACCCCTCCACTTT. It encodes CASSLAGGSPLHF.

This clone was observed a handful of times. The genes are TRBV7-9 and TRBJ1-2, with D perhaps TRBD1 (5 bases). Germline V gene data show CDR1 as SEHNR and CDR2 as FQNEAQ (reference sequence). The CDR3 loop spans 15 amino acids. V lost 2 bases to trimming and J lost 8 bases, with 18 bases between them. The CDR3 loop reads CASSLSDKGPEGYTF. The DNA of the CDR3 is TGTGCCAGCAGCTTATCGGACAAGGGGCCTGAGGGCTACACCTTC.

This chain's CDR3 is CASSLEQNLVYEQYF. DNA for the CDR3: TGTGCCAGCAGCTTAGAACAGAACTTAGTCTACGAGCAGTACTTC. The rearrangement uses TRBV5-5 and TRBJ2-7; D not resolved. CDR1 and CDR2 from the germline V gene are SGHKS and YYEKEE (reference sequence). This CDR3 contains 15 residues. V dropped 2 bases and J dropped 3 bases, with 15 bases sitting between them.

The chain is built from TRBV6-5 and TRBJ1-4; TRBD1 matches 10 bases. CDR1 and CDR2 (germline): MNHEY, SVGAGI. V shed 5 bases, J shed 5 bases, and the junction held 5 bases outside the gene matches. This CDR3 region has 15 residues. DNA for the CDR3: TGTGCCAGCAGTCAGGACAGGGGGGCGAATGAAAAACTGTTTTTT. Its translation: CASSQDRGANEKLFF.

The V call is TRBV19, the J call TRBJ1-4; TRBD1 aligns across 7 bases. Germline lookup yields CDR1 LNHDA and CDR2 SQIVND (reference sequence). With 7 bases clipped from V and 8 bases from J, the junction kept 10 bases outside the gene matches. There are 14 residues in the CDR3. CDR3 DNA: TGTGCCAGTAAGGCAGGGGGAAGAGTGGAAAAACTGTTTTTT. This translates into CASKAGGRVEKLFF.

This clone appeared once. The gene calls are TRBV5-8 and TRBJ2-1; 9 bases align to TRBD2. The J segment lost 12 bases and the V segment lost 4 bases, leaving 8 bases of the junction unmatched. Germline CDR1 and CDR2: SGHTS and YDEGEE. This CDR3 is 13 amino acids long. The CDR3 protein is CASSPRGRGGQFF. The CDR3 DNA follows: TGTGCCAGCAGCCCCCGGGGGCGGGGGGGGCAGTTCTTC.

CDR3 sequence (DNA): TGTGCCAGCAGTCTTGGGCAGGGGAATGGAGGCTACACCTTC. The encoded protein is CASSLGQGNGGYTF. This chain links TRBV6-1 with TRBJ1-2; a weak D match, TRBD1 (6 bases). CDR1 is MNHNS, CDR2 SASEGT, per germline. V lost 5 bases to trimming and J lost 8 bases, with 18 bases between them. CDR3 length: 14 residues.

The chain employs TRBV5-1 and TRBJ1-2, with 7 bases identical to TRBD1. The CDR3 has 16 residues. V lost 0 bases and J lost 2; bases outside the gene matches: 7. CDR1 and CDR2 from the germline V gene are SGHRS and YFSETQ. The chain's CDR3 is CASSLERRGSNYGYTF. Here the CDR3 DNA reads TGCGCCAGCAGCTTGGAACGCAGGGGGTCCAACTATGGCTACACCTTC. Full variable domain (outside the CDR3, taken from reference TRBV5-1 and TRBJ1-2): KAGVTQTPRYLIKTRGQQVTLSCSPISGHRSVSWYQQTPGQGLQFLFEYFSETQRNKGNFPGRFSGRQFSNSRSEMNVSTLELGDSALYLCASSLERRGSNYGYTFGSGTRLTVV.

The chain is built from TRBV5-6 and TRBJ1-1, with 7 bases fitting TRBD1. Trimming at V came to 4 bases and at J to 3 bases, leaving 12 bases not matched to a gene. The germline CDR1 and CDR2 sequences are SGHDT and YYEEEE. This CDR3 has 16 residues. In DNA, the CDR3 is TGTGCCAGCAGCCGGATTACAGACAGGGAGGACACTGAAGCTTTCTTT. Translation gives CASSRITDREDTEAFF.

The V and J genes are TRBV11-3 and TRBJ2-5, with 8 nucleotides matching TRBD2. Germline loops: CDR1 SGHNT, CDR2 YENEEA. This CDR3 is built from 15 residues. The V gene end was trimmed by 5 bases and the J gene end by 3 bases; junction bases not matched to a gene: 8. The CDR3 here is CASSLGRGGEETQYF. CDR3 DNA sequence: TGTGCCAGCAGCCTCGGGAGGGGAGGAGAAGAGACCCAGTACTTC.

This clone has only one observation. A junction boundary mismatches the germline segment, possibly from a read error. V is TRBV5-1 and J is TRBJ2-7; 12 positions agree with TRBD2. The CDR3 totals 18 residues. CDR1 is SGHRS, CDR2 YFSETQ, per germline. CDR3 in DNA: TGCGCCAGCAGGTTGGCAACTAGCGGGGGGATCCTCACCTACGAGCAGTACTTC. It is translated as CASRLATSGGILTYEQYF.

The rearrangement links TRBV12-3 or TRBV12-4 to TRBJ1-5; D uncertain. V gave up 5 bases and J gave up 12 bases, with 17 bases separating them. The CDR3 has 13 residues. The CDR3 loop reads CASSDDPLDHQHF. The CDR3 nucleotides read TGTGCCAGCAGTGACGATCCCCTAGACCACCAGCATTTT.

This chain connects TRBV5-5 to TRBJ1-3, with 10 bases lining up with TRBD1. Germline CDR1 is SGHKS and CDR2 is YYEKEE (reference sequence). Trimming removed 2 bases from V and 5 bases from J; junction bases left unmatched: 4. The CDR3 contains 15 residues. The CDR3 DNA reads as TGTGCCAGCAGCTTCGGGACAGGGGTTAGAAACACCATATATTTT. Amino acids: CASSFGTGVRNTIYF.

The chain is built from TRBV19 and TRBJ2-5; D is perhaps TRBD1 (7 bases). This CDR3 contains 15 residues. CDR1 and CDR2 from the germline V gene are LNHDA and SQIVND (reference sequence). Trimming took 1 base from V and 3 from J, leaving 12 bases between them. CDR3 bases: TGTGCCAGTAGTATAGTCGGAGGGGGCGAAGAGACCCAGTACTTC. It encodes CASSIVGGGEETQYF.

V usage is TRBV19 and J usage is TRBJ2-5; TRBD2 agrees at 10 bases. The CDR3 has 17 amino acids. V lost 3 bases and J lost 4; bases outside the gene matches: 11. Germline V gene data show CDR1 as LNHDA and CDR2 as SQIVND (reference sequence). CDR3 region: CASSILSASGSRETQYF. The CDR3 nucleotides are TGTGCCAGTAGTATTTTAAGTGCTAGCGGGAGTCGAGAGACCCAGTACTTC.

Written as DNA, the CDR3 is TGCGCCAGCAGCCAAGATTGGCGGGATTCACCCCTCCACTTT. Translating it yields CASSQDWRDSPLHF. The rearrangement joins TRBV4-1 to TRBJ1-6, with D uncertain. Germline loops: CDR1 MGHRA, CDR2 YSYEKL. Trimming stripped 0 bases from V and 8 bases from J, with 8 bases between. The CDR3 is 14 residues long.

The chain has TRBV7-9 and TRBJ1-3; 10 bases agree with TRBD1. This CDR3 has 18 residues. Germline V gene lookup returns CDR1 SEHNR and CDR2 FQNEAQ (reference sequence). V gave up 5 bases and J gave up 2 bases; unmatched junction bases: 12. In DNA form, the CDR3 reads TGTGCCAGCAGCCGACACCGGGGACAGGGGACTGCTGGAAACACCATATATTTT. It translates to CASSRHRGQGTAGNTIYF.

The chain is built from TRBV18 and TRBJ1-2, with 8 bases matching TRBD1. The V gene's germline CDR1 is KGHSH and CDR2 LQKENI. J lost 6 bases, V lost 3 bases, and 0 bases had no gene match. This CDR3 is 12 amino acids long. Written as DNA, the CDR3 is TGTGCCAGCTCACCGGACAGGGATGGCTACACCTTC. Encoded protein: CASSPDRDGYTF.

The gene calls are TRBV6-5 and TRBJ2-7; 8 positions match TRBD2. The CDR3 is made up of 15 amino acids. Germline loops: CDR1 MNHEY, CDR2 SVGAGI. The V and J ends lost 2 bases and 2 bases, in that order; junction bases with no gene match: 5. The CDR3: CASSYRGLDTYEQYF. The CDR3 DNA is TGTGCCAGCAGTTACCGGGGACTAGACACCTACGAGCAGTACTTC.

This rearrangement joins TRBV7-9 to TRBJ1-1; D gene uncertain. The ends were cut back, 4 bases at V and 1 base at J, with 13 bases in the middle. The CDR3 length is 15 residues. Germline CDR1 is SEHNR and CDR2 is FQNEAQ (reference sequence). CDR3 amino acids: CASSSDFAGNTEAFF. As DNA, the CDR3 is TGTGCCAGCAGCTCTGACTTTGCGGGGAACACTGAAGCTTTCTTT.